This is a list of T cell receptor beta chains from one sample in a study of CXCR3-negative and CXCR3-positive naive CD8 T cells. TCRdb reprocessed the 5' RACE reads and stores each CDR3 protein as one record, lacking DNA. This sample contains 40,000 to 50,000 distinct CDR3 sequences. Sequenced input: naive CXCR3- CD8+ T cells from blood. Receptors originate from a human donor in good health. Some clones in this sample may be carry-over from other donors' samples. Both conserved end residues are part of each CDR3. Fields, in order: V gene, J gene, clone size, CDR3 protein. Rows may omit the clone size; those that give it use once, few, many or a size class.

>TRBV7-9|TRBJ2-1|.
CASSSGGVQQFF
>TRBV29-1|TRBJ1-2|.
CSVEGDTYGYTF
>TRBV24-1|TRBJ2-2|.
CATSELGELFF
>TRBV20-1|TRBJ2-6|.
CSARVETANVLTF
>TRBV6-2/TRBV6-3|TRBJ2-5|.
CASSYSTEPQETQYF
>TRBV27|TRBJ1-5|.
CASSFGRHQPQHF
>TRBV7-9|TRBJ2-2|.
CASSPPGRSVARAETGELFF
>TRBV10-1|TRBJ1-1|.
CASSESRGRVTEAFF
>TRBV20-1|TRBJ2-7|.
CSGPSGTRGKYEQYF
>TRBV29-1|TRBJ2-7|.
CSVEKGQPYEQYF
>TRBV25-1|TRBJ1-2|.
CASSEPGTGNGYTF
>TRBV25-1|TRBJ1-4|.
CASSEQGNSRNDEKLFF
>TRBV15|TRBJ2-1|.
CATSRERGTPRFF
>TRBV6-4|TRBJ2-7|.
CASSDKRGVFEEQYF
>TRBV5-4|TRBJ2-1|.
CASSLGGLGNEQFF
>TRBV6-5|TRBJ1-2|.
CASSYSIYYGYTF
>TRBV7-9|TRBJ2-1|.
CASSLVLGGNEQFF
>TRBV6-2/TRBV6-3|TRBJ2-1|.
CASTNLAGARTYNEQFF
>TRBV19|TRBJ2-7|.
CASKGHTYEQYF
>TRBV29-1|TRBJ2-3|.
CSVVLGNTDTQYF
>TRBV7-6|TRBJ2-2|.
CASSFGTANTGELFF
>TRBV6-6|TRBJ1-1|.
CASTLTGTGPDTEAFF
>TRBV28|TRBJ2-5|.
CASRREETQYF
>TRBV10-3|TRBJ2-3|.
CAITDPGDTQYF
>TRBV15|TRBJ1-4|.
CATQQSEKLFF
>TRBV15|TRBJ1-1|.
CATRGHRDAFF
>TRBV28|TRBJ2-3|.
CASSLGREVVDTQYF
>TRBV6-4|TRBJ2-2|.
CASGQGTGELFF
>TRBV12-3/TRBV12-4|TRBJ2-5|.
CASKGQGFETQYF
>TRBV20-1|TRBJ2-2|.
CSARDVGQMNTGELFF
>TRBV25-1|TRBJ1-3|.
CASSVSGNTIYF
>TRBV2|TRBJ2-7|.
CATRTSGGSYEQYF
>TRBV15|TRBJ2-7|.
CATSRDRRDREYEQYF
>TRBV28|TRBJ2-5|.
CASLDRVQETQYF
>TRBV20-1|TRBJ2-1|medium-sized
CSAHLAQAGGGLPEQFF
>TRBV4-1|TRBJ2-5|.
CASSLDYSILLRPETQYF